This TCR beta chain was documented in a study of response to subunit inactivated influenza vaccine. Study outcomes and limitations: There was a suggestion from the authors that each seasonal influenza vaccination recruits few new T cells.

The sample holds many counts of this clonotype. Its antigen is currently unknown. The J segment lost 0 bases and the V segment lost 7 bases, leaving 2 bases of the junction unmatched. The CDR3 is 13 amino acids. The germline gives CDR1 SGHRS, CDR2 YFSETQ. From the RT-PCR reads, TCRdb called clonotypes with MiXCR, one entry per CDR3 protein. This sample has over 400,000 distinct CDR3 sequences, with roughly 11% found just once. The source is a man aged 45-60 years who received an inactivated influenza vaccine. The sequencing used PBMCs from blood, collected 35 to 45 days after vaccination. This rearrangement joins TRBV5-1 to TRBJ2-3; 7 bases match TRBD2. The CDR3 region is CASGTTSTDTQYF. The DNA for the CDR3 is TGCGCCAGCGGGACTACTAGCACAGATACGCAGTATTTT.